The TCR beta chain under discussion was sequenced for a study of cytomegalovirus exposure and HLA in healthy donors. PCR was performed using 60 Vbeta and 13 Jbeta primers. Sequencing was performed with immunoSEQ multiplex PCR; in TCRdb, only in-frame clones are kept and a portion is missing. Of about 170,000 clones listed, under 85% are singletons. Germline CDR1 and CDR2: MNHNY and SVGAGI (reference sequence). The CDR3 runs to 16 residues. V shed 0 bases, J shed 4 bases, and the junction held 4 bases outside the gene matches. In the case of this clone: Its antigen remains unidentified.

Overall study findings and caveats: Among immune exposure information, only CMV serostatus was available.

This clonotype was sampled from a female donor in good health and CMV-seronegative. The gene calls are TRBV6-6 and TRBJ1-5; 9 bases line up with TRBD1. The source material was PBMCs. The DNA for the CDR3 is TGTGCCAGCAGTTACTCGGGGACAGGGAGGAATCAGCCCCAGCATTTT. The encoded protein is CASSYSGTGRNQPQHF.